These 23 T cell receptor beta chains were all obtained from the same sample, sequenced in a study of T cell responses to AZD1222 COVID-19 vaccine. Sequencing used immunoSEQ multiplex PCR; TCRdb keeps in-frame clones, though not all of them. The repertoire holds about 88,000 clones, with about 90% as singletons. Sequences were derived from peripheral blood, sampled on day 0 of MenACWY control vaccination. These receptors were obtained from an adult in good health.

This chain links TRBV6-6 with TRBJ2-1; 16 nucleotides line up with TRBD2. The CDR3 has 19 residues. CDR1 and CDR2 (germline): MNHNY, SVGAGI (reference sequence). V lost 5 bases and J lost 3; bases outside the gene matches: 10. CDR3 in amino acids: CASSPNPGLAGGNYNEQFF. DNA for the CDR3: TGTGCCAGCAGTCCGAACCCGGGACTAGCGGGGGGGAACTACAATGAGCAGTTCTTC.

The rearrangement uses TRBV15 and TRBJ1-5; no reliable D call. The CDR3 length is 12 residues. V was pared by 3 bases and J by 3 bases, with 3 bases between. Germline V gene lookup returns CDR1 LNHNV and CDR2 YYDKDF (reference sequence). CDR3 region: CATSRVNQPQHF. The CDR3 coding sequence is TGTGCCACCAGCAGGGTCAATCAGCCCCAGCATTTT.

The J gene is TRBJ2-7, the V gene TRBV5-6; D is possibly TRBD1 (6 bases). Trimming shortened V by 4 bases and J by 2 bases, and 22 bases separated the two germline ends. Germline CDR1 SGHDT, CDR2 YYEEEE. CDR3 length: 17 residues. For the CDR3, the DNA is TGTGCCAGCAGCAGATACCGGGACATCGATCTACCCTACGAGCAGTACTTC. It is translated as CASSRYRDIDLPYEQYF.

This clone was recorded a few times. The rearrangement joins TRBV29-1 to TRBJ1-2; no reliable D call. The germline V gene encodes CDR1 SQVTM and CDR2 ANQGSEA. The CDR3 runs 11 residues. The ends were cut back, 3 bases at V and 8 bases at J, with 10 bases in the middle. The CDR3 DNA is TGCAGCGTTGAGGGAAACGAAGGCTACACCTTC. Translating gives CSVEGNEGYTF. The variable domain in full, with the rest retrieved from reference TRBV29-1 and TRBJ1-2, is SAVISQKPSRDICQRGTSLTIQCQVDSQVTMMFWYRQQPGQSLTLIATANQGSEATYESGFVIDKFPISRPNLTFSTLTVSNMSPEDSSIYLCSVEGNEGYTFGSGTRLTVV.

This rearrangement joins TRBV10-3 to TRBJ1-1; TRBD1 might be the D (6 bases). This CDR3 region has 12 residues. The germline gives CDR1 ENHRY, CDR2 SYGVKD. Trimming pared 7 bases from V and 2 bases from J, leaving 8 bases between. The CDR3 loop is CAIKGENTEAFF. CDR3 coding DNA: TGTGCCATCAAGGGGGAAAACACTGAAGCTTTCTTT.

The chain combines TRBV2 with TRBJ1-3; TRBD1 matches at 8 bases. The CDR3 is 15 residues long. CDR1 SNHLY and CDR2 FYNNEI come from the germline V gene. Trimming removed 5 bases from V and 8 bases from J; junction bases left unmatched: 11. CDR3 amino acids: CASSQYATGGDTIYF. For the CDR3, the DNA is TGTGCCAGCAGTCAATACGCTACAGGGGGAGACACCATATATTTT.

J is TRBJ1-6 and V is TRBV3-1 (or the pseudogene TRBV3-2); 9 bases line up with TRBD1. V lost 4 bases and J lost 3; bases outside the gene matches: 7. The CDR3 is 17 amino acids. The germline CDR1 and CDR2 sequences are LGHDT and YNNKEL (reference sequence). CDR3 bases: TGTGCCAGCAGCCCGCCGGGACAGGGAATCTATAATTCACCCCTCCACTTT. As protein: CASSPPGQGIYNSPLHF.

V is TRBV6-4 and J is TRBJ2-3, with 7 bases lining up with TRBD2. Germline assignment: CDR1 MRHNA and CDR2 SNTAGT. The CDR3 sequence is 13 residues long. Losses at the gene ends were 3 bases for V and 7 bases for J; bases not matched to a gene: 4. CDR3 sequence reads: CASSEGEGHTQYF. The CDR3 nucleotides are TGTGCCAGCAGTGAGGGGGAGGGTCATACGCAGTATTTT.

This clone is a singleton in its sample. The rearrangement uses TRBV11-2 and TRBJ1-1, with D possibly matching TRBD1 (5 bases). The ends were cut back, 4 bases at V and 6 bases at J, with 18 bases in the middle. The CDR3 extends over 15 amino acids. Germline V gene lookup returns CDR1 SGHAT and CDR2 FQNNGV. CDR3 sequence reads: CASSSSGGRSAEAFF. CDR3 coding DNA: TGTGCCAGCAGCTCTTCCGGGGGAAGGTCGGCTGAAGCTTTCTTT.

The chain employs TRBV9 and TRBJ1-4; D is undetermined. V lost 0 bases, J lost 2 bases, and 8 bases lay in between. The length of the CDR3 is 15 residues. In germline, CDR1 is SGDLS, CDR2 YYNGEE. The DNA for the CDR3 is TGTGCCAGCAGCGTAGGTGGGAGGACTAATGAAAAACTGTTTTTT. Translating gives CASSVGGRTNEKLFF.

The chain has TRBV19 and TRBJ1-1; 9 positions match TRBD1. Germline V gene lookup returns CDR1 LNHDA and CDR2 SQIVND (reference sequence). J gave up 4 bases and V 5 bases, and 8 bases lay outside the gene matches. The CDR3 is made up of 15 amino acids. CDR3: CASSPSGQGPTEAFF. CDR3 nucleotide sequence: TGTGCCAGTAGTCCTTCGGGACAGGGACCCACTGAAGCTTTCTTT.

In this sample, this clone turned up once. The chain employs TRBV3-1 (or the pseudogene TRBV3-2) and TRBJ1-4; D gene unclear. Per germline, CDR1 LGHDT and CDR2 YNNKEL (reference sequence). The germline V and J ends were trimmed by 6 bases and 3 bases, with 11 bases remaining between them. The CDR3 has 14 residues. The CDR3 region has the DNA TGTGCCAGCAGATCGGGTTCATCTAATGAAAAACTGTTTTTT. This translates into CASRSGSSNEKLFF.

The rearrangement joins TRBV10-2 to TRBJ2-5, with TRBD2 as a possible D gene (5 bases). CDR1 is WSHSY, CDR2 SAAADI, per germline. CDR3 length equals 13 residues. With 3 bases removed from V and 0 bases from J, the gap between germline ends came to 5 bases. CDR3 nucleotide sequence: TGCGCCAGCAGTGAACTAGACCAAGAGACCCAGTACTTC. Its protein is CASSELDQETQYF.

The rearrangement uses TRBV6-5 and TRBJ1-2; D gene uncertain. The CDR3 has 13 residues. Trimming left V 6 bases short and J 4 bases short, with 12 bases between. In germline, CDR1 is MNHEY, CDR2 SVGAGI. The CDR3 sequence: CASRETQIYGYTF. The DNA for the CDR3 is TGTGCCAGCAGGGAGACACAGATCTATGGCTACACCTTC.

The chain has TRBV2 and TRBJ1-2; maybe TRBD1 (5 bases). Per the germline V gene, CDR1 is SNHLY and CDR2 is FYNNEI. The CDR3 consists of 11 residues. V lost 11 bases, J lost 2 bases, and 9 bases lay in between. The CDR3 nucleotides are TGTGCCTCGACAGTGAACTATGGCTACACCTTC. Its protein is CASTVNYGYTF.

This sequence joins TRBV5-1 and TRBJ2-2, with unresolved D. V was shortened by 4 bases and J by 6 bases, with 13 bases between the two germline ends. This CDR3 is 14 amino acids long. Germline loops: CDR1 SGHRS, CDR2 YFSETQ. CDR3 residues: CASSPNTVPGELFF. The CDR3, as DNA: TGCGCCAGCAGCCCTAATACAGTCCCCGGGGAGCTGTTTTTT.

The J gene is TRBJ1-6, the V gene TRBV6-2 or TRBV6-3; TRBD1 matches at 8 bases. CDR1 is MNHEY, CDR2 SVGEGT, per germline. The V segment lost 2 bases and the J segment 6 bases; nucleotides outside the gene matches: 3. The CDR3 loop spans 15 amino acids. The CDR3 is CASSYTGQGNSPLHF. CDR3 nucleotide sequence: TGTGCCAGCAGTTACACTGGACAGGGTAATTCACCCCTCCACTTT.

The chain joins TRBV5-1 to TRBJ2-2, with 9 bases aligning to TRBD1. Per germline, CDR1 SGHRS and CDR2 YFSETQ. This CDR3 comprises 15 residues. The V gene end was trimmed by 1 base and the J gene end by 6 bases; junction bases not matched to a gene: 4. CDR3 sequence reads: CASSLPGQGAGELFF. The CDR3 region has the DNA TGCGCCAGCAGCTTGCCGGGACAGGGTGCCGGGGAGCTGTTTTTT.

The rearrangement joins TRBV28 to TRBJ2-5; D might be TRBD2 (6 bases). The germline CDR1 and CDR2 sequences are MDHEN and SYDVKM. The length of the CDR3 is 15 residues. V was pared by 7 bases and J by 3 bases, with 18 bases between. The CDR3 coding sequence is TGTGCCAGCACCCCCGGAGGAGGGGCTGAAGAGACCCAGTACTTC. It yields the protein CASTPGGGAEETQYF.

The CDR3 spells CASSPFEGLEAFF. CDR3 DNA sequence: TGTGCCAGCAGCCCATTTGAGGGCCTAGAAGCTTTCTTT. The J gene is TRBJ1-1, the V gene TRBV5-5; D remains ambiguous. Trimming left V 4 bases short and J 8 bases short, with 15 bases between. Germline V gives CDR1 SGHKS, CDR2 YYEKEE (reference sequence). The CDR3 runs to 13 residues.

The rearrangement joins TRBV28 to TRBJ2-1, with 11 positions matching TRBD1. The V gene end was trimmed by 6 bases and the J gene end by 7 bases; junction bases not matched to a gene: 8. CDR3 size: 15 residues. CDR1 is MDHEN and CDR2 is SYDVKM in the germline V gene. CDR3 amino acids: CASRPPGQGGNEQFF. The CDR3 coding sequence is TGTGCCAGCAGGCCTCCGGGACAGGGGGGTAATGAGCAGTTCTTC.

The genes are TRBV19 and TRBJ2-7; unclear D gene. The V gene's germline CDR1 is LNHDA and CDR2 SQIVND (reference sequence). Trimming took 4 bases from V and 3 from J, leaving 7 bases between them. CDR3 length: 12 amino acids. The CDR3 here is CASSKGIYEQYF. The CDR3 DNA follows: TGTGCCAGTAGTAAAGGAATCTACGAGCAGTACTTC.

This clone is a singleton in its sample. The V call is TRBV2, the J call TRBJ1-5; a possible D gene is TRBD1 (5 bases). This CDR3 has 14 residues. Germline V gene data show CDR1 as SNHLY and CDR2 as FYNNEI. Between the trimmed V and J ends, which lost 5 bases and 2 bases, there was a span of 10 bases. CDR3 sequence: CASSLGAGNQPQHF. CDR3 nucleotide sequence: TGTGCCAGCAGTCTAGGGGCGGGCAATCAGCCCCAGCATTTT.